These T cell receptor beta chains were read from a single sample in a study of blood T cell repertoires in COVID-19. Assay: immunoSEQ multiplex PCR; the TCRdb copy retains only in-frame clones and omits some. This table holds about 170,000 clones, under 85% found once. What was sequenced was PBMCs or T cells enriched from blood (not recorded which). The source of these receptors is a man in his fifties who had recovered from COVID-19. Both conserved end residues are part of each CDR3. A D gene is named only where the DNA matches it firmly. The size of a clone is reported for some rows only, either as once, few or many, or as a class for expanded clones.

J | size | D | V | CDR3 | DNA
TRBJ1-1 | few | TRBD1 | TRBV9 | CASSVGTVASEAFF | TGTGCCAGCAGCGTTGGGACAGTAGCATCTGAAGCTTTCTTT
TRBJ2-6 | . | TRBD1 | TRBV7-2 | CASSWTGSGANVLTF | TGTGCCAGCAGCTGGACAGGCTCTGGGGCCAACGTCCTGACTTTC
TRBJ1-2 | . | . | TRBV6-5 | CASSYSTGGHGYTF | TGTGCCAGCAGTTACTCGACCGGCGGGCATGGCTACACCTTC
TRBJ2-3 | . | TRBD2 | TRBV14 | CASSRTGGTSRTDTQYF | TGTGCCAGCAGCCGGACGGGGGGAACGTCACGTACAGATACGCAGTATTTT
TRBJ1-1 | . | . | TRBV19 | CASSAYRGRNTEAFF | TGTGCCAGTAGTGCATACCGAGGGAGGAACACTGAAGCTTTCTTT
TRBJ1-5 | . | . | TRBV2 | CASSELAGLNQPQHF | TGTGCCAGCAGTGAACTTGCAGGACTCAATCAGCCCCAGCATTTT
TRBJ1-1 | . | TRBD1 | TRBV2 | CASKTGIEAFF | TGTGCCAGCAAGACAGGGATTGAAGCTTTCTTT
TRBJ2-3 | . | . | TRBV5-8 | CASSSRGLTTTDTQYF | TGTGCCAGCAGCTCTCGAGGACTAACCACCACAGATACGCAGTATTTT
TRBJ2-2 | . | . | TRBV14 | CASSVWDTNGELFF | TGTGCCAGCAGCGTCTGGGACACGAACGGGGAGCTGTTTTTT
TRBJ1-6 | . | TRBD1 | TRBV18 | CASSPETPGQNSPLHF | TGTGCCAGCTCACCGGAAACTCCGGGACAGAATTCACCCCTCCACTTT
TRBJ2-3 | . | . | TRBV7-3 | CASSSTTSTDTQYF | TGTGCCAGCAGCTCCACTACTAGCACAGATACGCAGTATTTT
TRBJ2-5 | . | . | TRBV5-6 | CASSLAVFETQYF | TGTGCCAGCAGCTTGGCGGTGTTCGAGACCCAGTACTTC
TRBJ1-6 | . | . | TRBV18 | CASSPGRGNSPLHF | TGTGCCAGCTCCCCGGGCAGGGGTAATTCACCCCTCCACTTT
TRBJ1-2 | . | . | TRBV23-1 | CASSQQGYGYTF | TGCGCCAGCAGTCAACAGGGCTATGGCTACACCTTC
TRBJ2-4 | . | TRBD1 | TRBV7-8 | CASSSRDRVFYLKNIQYF | TGTGCCAGCAGCTCCCGGGACAGGGTCTTTTACCTGAAAAACATTCAGTACTTC
TRBJ2-3 | . | . | TRBV30 | CAWSGIGRASTDTQYF | TGTGCCTGGAGTGGTATCGGCAGGGCGAGCACAGATACGCAGTATTTT
TRBJ2-1 | few | TRBD2 | TRBV30 | CAWRGLAGDRGYNEQFF | TGTGCCTGGAGGGGCCTAGCGGGGGACCGGGGCTACAATGAGCAGTTCTTC
TRBJ2-5 | . | . | TRBV29-1 | CSVEDRVLLDNQETQYF | TGCAGCGTTGAAGATAGGGTGTTGTTGGACAACCAAGAGACCCAGTACTTC
TRBJ2-3 | . | TRBD2 | TRBV4-1 | CASSLQALSGGSTDTQYF | TGCGCCAGCAGCCTCCAGGCCCTTAGCGGGGGGAGCACAGATACGCAGTATTTT
TRBJ1-4 | . | TRBD1 | TRBV9 | CASSVGQGATNEKLFF | TGTGCCAGCAGCGTAGGACAGGGGGCGACTAATGAAAAACTGTTTTTT
TRBJ1-2 | . | . | TRBV10-3 | CAISEEIKNGYTF | TGTGCCATCAGTGAAGAGATTAAGAATGGCTACACCTTC
TRBJ1-6 | . | TRBD1 | TRBV5-6 | CASSPWDRGNSPLHF | TGTGCCAGCAGCCCCTGGGACAGGGGGAATTCACCCCTCCACTTT
TRBJ2-2 | . | TRBD2 | TRBV5-1 | CASSSGGYTGELFF | TGCGCCAGCAGCTCGGGAGGCTACACCGGGGAGCTGTTTTTT
TRBJ1-1 | . | . | TRBV6-5 | CASSYLDSSNTEAFF | TGTGCCAGCAGTTACCTGGACAGTTCGAACACTGAAGCTTTCTTT
TRBJ1-5 | . | TRBD1 | TRBV3-1/TRBV3-2 | CASSLSPGQRGYSNQPQHF | TGTGCCAGCAGCCTGTCACCGGGACAGAGGGGATATAGCAATCAGCCCCAGCATTTT
TRBJ1-2 | . | . | TRBV5-4 | CASSPDSIYGYTF | TGTGCCAGCAGCCCGGACTCTATCTATGGCTACACCTTC
TRBJ1-2 | . | . | TRBV2 | CASSTATANYGYTF | TGTGCCAGCAGTACAGCGACAGCTAACTATGGCTACACCTTC
TRBJ2-5 | . | . | TRBV7-6 | CASSLRDSEQETQYF | TGTGCCAGCAGCCTGCGGGACAGTGAACAAGAGACCCAGTACTTC
TRBJ1-6 | . | TRBD1 | TRBV5-4 | CASSTDRLNSPLHF | TGTGCCAGCAGCACGGACAGGTTGAATTCACCCCTCCACTTT
TRBJ1-1 | . | TRBD1 | TRBV28 | CASSTGTANTEAFF | TGTGCCAGCAGTACGGGGACAGCCAACACTGAAGCTTTCTTT
TRBJ1-1 | . | . | TRBV5-1 | CASSLDSGGTEAFF | TGCGCCAGCAGCTTGGACAGCGGAGGCACTGAAGCTTTCTTT
TRBJ1-2 | . | TRBD1 | TRBV6-4 | CASSEGTGTGYTF | TGTGCCAGCAGTGAAGGGACAGGGACCGGCTACACCTTC
TRBJ1-5 | once | . | TRBV19 | CASSVRSDQPQHF | TGTGCCAGTAGTGTGCGGTCTGATCAGCCCCAGCATTTT
TRBJ1-1 | . | TRBD1 | TRBV6-5 | CASSYGQANTEAFF | TGTGCCAGCAGTTACGGACAGGCGAACACTGAAGCTTTCTTT
TRBJ1-1 | . | . | TRBV7-9 | CASSPTGWVTEAFF | TGTGCCAGCAGCCCGACTGGTTGGGTTACTGAAGCTTTCTTT
TRBJ1-6 | . | . | TRBV4-1 | CASSQEGTGLRNSPLHF | TGCGCCAGCAGCCAAGAGGGCACGGGACTCAGGAATTCACCCCTCCACTTT
TRBJ1-1 | . | TRBD1 | TRBV19 | CASSITGDRKNTEAFF | TGTGCCAGTAGTATAACAGGGGACAGGAAAAACACTGAAGCTTTCTTT
TRBJ1-2 | . | . | TRBV3-1/TRBV3-2 | CASSQVRRGGNGYTF | TGTGCCAGCAGCCAAGTAAGGAGGGGAGGAAATGGCTACACCTTC
TRBJ1-6 | . | . | TRBV6-5 | CASITGSLPLHF | TGTGCCAGCATTACAGGGAGCTTGCCCCTCCACTTT
TRBJ1-6 | . | . | TRBV5-5 | CASSVYSAEPLHF | TGTGCCAGCAGCGTTTATAGTGCGGAGCCCCTCCACTTT
TRBJ1-6 | . | . | TRBV12-2 | CASRLAQGSSYNSPLHF | TGTGCAAGTCGCTTAGCGCAGGGTAGCTCCTATAATTCACCCCTCCACTTT
TRBJ1-5 | many | . | TRBV3-1/TRBV3-2 | CASSLGGTSIKEPQHF | TGTGCCAGCAGCCTCGGGGGGACCTCGATTAAGGAGCCCCAGCATTTT
TRBJ2-5 | . | TRBD2 | TRBV5-5 | CASSLALTSQETQYF | TGTGCCAGCAGCTTGGCCCTGACTAGCCAGGAGACCCAGTACTTC
TRBJ1-1 | . | TRBD1 | TRBV7-6 | CASSSVQGVNTEAFF | TGTGCCAGCAGCTCTGTCCAGGGGGTGAACACTGAAGCTTTCTTT
TRBJ1-5 | . | TRBD1 | TRBV3-1/TRBV3-2 | CASSRPGQSNQPQHF | TGTGCCAGCAGCCGCCCGGGACAGAGCAATCAGCCCCAGCATTTT
TRBJ1-2 | . | TRBD1 | TRBV28 | CASSLRRTGGTYGYTF | TGTGCCAGCAGTTTACGGAGGACAGGGGGTACCTATGGCTACACCTTC
TRBJ1-2 | . | . | TRBV14 | CASSQDRTRGYTF | TGTGCCAGCAGCCAAGATAGGACTCGCGGCTACACCTTC
TRBJ2-3 | . | TRBD1 | TRBV9 | CASSAWTGETDTQYF | TGTGCCAGCAGCGCCTGGACAGGGGAGACAGATACGCAGTATTTT